These 20 T cell receptor beta chains share one sample of origin, sequenced in a study of blood T cell repertoires in COVID-19. Method: immunoSEQ multiplex PCR; TCRdb's copy keeps in-frame clones and lacks some. The sample consists of 30,000 to 40,000 clones, around 86% of them appearing once. Sequenced input: peripheral blood. These receptors were obtained from a woman aged 55-69 years with active COVID-19.

V gene TRBV20-1 combines with J gene TRBJ1-3; the D is unclear. Germline V gives CDR1 DFQATT, CDR2 SNEGSKA (reference sequence). Trimming cost V 3 bases and J 4 bases, with 10 bases left between them. The CDR3 extends over 13 amino acids. CDR3 sequence reads: CSASQSQGNTIYF. CDR3 bases: TGCAGTGCTAGTCAATCACAGGGAAACACCATATATTTT.

This chain links TRBV15 with TRBJ1-4; TRBD1 matches 10 bases. The V gene's germline CDR1 is LNHNV and CDR2 YYDKDF (reference sequence). This CDR3 contains 15 residues. J gave up 10 bases and V 3 bases, and 8 bases lay outside the gene matches. The CDR3 coding sequence is TGTGCCACCAGCAGCGGAGGGACAGGGGAGGGAAAACTGTTTTTT. This translates into CATSSGGTGEGKLFF.

This clone showed up just once. The chain uses TRBV5-8 and TRBJ1-5; TRBD1 matches 11 bases. Germline V lookup: CDR1 SGHTS, CDR2 YDEGEE. CDR3 length: 16 amino acids. Germline trimming cut 0 bases from V and 7 bases from J; bases unmatched to any gene: 6. The CDR3 DNA reads as TGTGCCAGCAGCTTGGAGGTAGGGACAGGGGGACAGCCCCAGCATTTT. This encodes CASSLEVGTGGQPQHF. Full variable domain (missing parts from reference TRBV5-8 and TRBJ1-5): EAGVTQSPTHLIKTRGQQATLRCSPISGHTSVYWYQQALGLGLQFLLWYDEGEERNRGNFPPRFSGRQFPNYSSELNVNALELEDSALYLCASSLEVGTGGQPQHFGDGTRLSIL.

V gene TRBV7-9 combines with J gene TRBJ2-1; 8 bases align to TRBD2. Germline V CDR1 and CDR2: SEHNR, FQNEAQ (reference sequence). Unmatched junction bases numbered 5, after V lost 0 bases and J lost 10 bases. The CDR3 is 14 amino acids. This CDR3 is CASSLAGTSGEQFF. The CDR3 region has the DNA TGTGCCAGCAGCTTAGCCGGGACTAGTGGAGAGCAGTTCTTC.

The sample holds one count of this clone. The CDR3 nucleotides are TGTGCCAGCAGCCCCGGGGACAGACAAGAGACCCAGTACTTC. Protein sequence: CASSPGDRQETQYF. The V call is TRBV7-8, the J call TRBJ2-5; 7 bases align to TRBD1. This CDR3 is built from 14 residues. Per germline, CDR1 SGHVS and CDR2 FQNEAQ. V lost 5 bases and J lost 2; bases outside the gene matches: 5.

The chain employs TRBV7-2 and TRBJ2-3; 8 positions match TRBD2. The V gene's germline CDR1 is SGHTA and CDR2 FQGNSA. The length of the CDR3 is 16 residues. V lost 6 bases, J lost 2 bases, and 10 bases stayed unmatched. This chain's CDR3 is CASRKELAANTDTQYF. CDR3 nucleotide sequence: TGTGCCAGCAGGAAGGAACTAGCGGCTAACACAGATACGCAGTATTTT.

The genes are TRBV5-1 and TRBJ2-3; 7 bases line up with TRBD2. Trimming removed 9 bases from V and 1 base from J; junction bases left unmatched: 8. There are 14 residues in the CDR3. Germline V gives CDR1 SGHRS, CDR2 YFSETQ. The CDR3 DNA reads TGCGCCACCTCTCTAGCGGTCGGCACAGATACGCAGTATTTT. It is translated as CATSLAVGTDTQYF.

The chain employs TRBV4-1 and TRBJ2-2, with D possibly being TRBD1 (7 bases). Germline V gene sequence: CDR1 MGHRA, CDR2 YSYEKL. The CDR3 spans 13 residues. Trimming shortened V by 4 bases and J by 8 bases, and 11 bases separated the two germline ends. CDR3 coding DNA: TGCGCCAGCAGCCCGACAGGGACTGGGGAGCTGTTTTTT. Translating it yields CASSPTGTGELFF.

The chain employs TRBV27 and TRBJ2-3, with a possible D match to TRBD1 (5 bases). Germline CDR1 reads MNHEY; CDR2 reads SMNVEV (reference sequence). V shed 2 bases and J shed 8 bases, with 5 bases lying between them. The CDR3 has 11 amino acids. CDR3 sequence (DNA): TGTGCCAGCAGTTTAGGGGCTACGCAGTATTTT. This gives the protein CASSLGATQYF.

This clone has a single count. The gene calls are TRBV3-1 (or the pseudogene TRBV3-2) and TRBJ2-4, with TRBD2 as a possible D gene (5 bases). There are 13 residues in the CDR3. The V gene's germline CDR1 is LGHDT and CDR2 YNNKEL (reference sequence). V shed 1 base and J shed 8 bases, with 9 bases lying between them. The CDR3 coding sequence is TGTGCCAGCAGCCAAGGACACGGGGACATTCAGTACTTC. Residues: CASSQGHGDIQYF.

This chain uses TRBV28 with TRBJ1-2, with TRBD1 matching over 10 bases. The CDR3 extends over 18 amino acids. Germline V gene lookup returns CDR1 MDHEN and CDR2 SYDVKM. With V trimmed by 4 bases and J by 4 bases, 15 bases remained unmatched. CDR3 amino acids: CASSSYGDRGTSSYGYTF. CDR3 DNA sequence: TGTGCCAGCAGTTCCTACGGGGACAGGGGAACCTCCTCCTATGGCTACACCTTC.

V is TRBV3-1 (or the pseudogene TRBV3-2) and J is TRBJ1-1; 8 positions agree with TRBD1. Losses at the gene ends were 3 bases for V and 3 bases for J; bases not matched to a gene: 6. Germline V gene sequence: CDR1 LGHDT, CDR2 YNNKEL (reference sequence). This CDR3 has 15 amino acids. This CDR3 is CASSHRDRTYTEAFF. Here the CDR3 DNA reads TGTGCCAGCAGCCACCGGGACAGGACCTACACTGAAGCTTTCTTT.

The rearrangement links TRBV11-3 to TRBJ2-5; TRBD2 aligns across 9 bases. Trimming took 5 bases from V and 1 from J; bases not matched to a gene: 8. The germline V gene has CDR1 SGHNT and CDR2 YENEEA. CDR3 length equals 16 residues. Written as DNA, the CDR3 is TGTGCCAGCAGCCAGATGGCAGCGGGAGGCCAAGAGACCCAGTACTTC. Its translation is CASSQMAAGGQETQYF.

The CDR3 reads CASSLTTGQETQYF. The CDR3 nucleotides are TGCGCCAGCAGCTTAACGACAGGCCAAGAGACCCAGTACTTC. The V call is TRBV5-1, the J call TRBJ2-5; a possible D gene is TRBD1 (6 bases). V lost 2 bases to trimming and J lost 1 base, with 9 bases between them. From germline, CDR1 is SGHRS and CDR2 YFSETQ. The CDR3 extends over 14 amino acids.

Worth noting for this clone: A junction boundary mismatches the germline segment, possibly from a read error. CDR3 nucleotide sequence: TGTGCCAGCAGCCAACCCAACAGGGCCCTCCACTACGGCTACACCTTC. This encodes CASSQPNRALHYGYTF. The chain joins TRBV4-2 to TRBJ1-2, with a weak D call TRBD1 (6 bases). This CDR3 is built from 16 residues. CDR1 LGHNA and CDR2 YNFKEQ come from the germline V gene.

This clone has a single count. The chain has TRBV5-1 and TRBJ2-7; D gene uncertain. This CDR3 contains 12 residues. Germline loops: CDR1 SGHRS, CDR2 YFSETQ. Trimming stripped 1 base from V and 4 bases from J, with 6 bases between. The CDR3 coding sequence is TGCGCCAGCAGCTTGCCTAGTTACGAGCAGTACTTC. It codes for CASSLPSYEQYF. The full variable domain, rest sourced from reference TRBV5-1 and TRBJ2-7, is KAGVTQTPRYLIKTRGQQVTLSCSPISGHRSVSWYQQTPGQGLQFLFEYFSETQRNKGNFPGRFSGRQFSNSRSEMNVSTLELGDSALYLCASSLPSYEQYFGPGTRLTVT.

The V call is TRBV5-4, the J call TRBJ2-7; a possible D gene is TRBD2 (6 bases). Trimming removed 1 base from V and 3 bases from J, with 14 bases in between. This CDR3 comprises 15 residues. CDR1 SGHNT and CDR2 YYREEE come from the germline V gene (reference sequence). The chain's CDR3 is CASSLLGGFYYEQYF. The CDR3 DNA follows: TGTGCCAGCAGCTTGTTGGGGGGATTCTACTACGAGCAGTACTTC.

The V gene is TRBV4-2, the J gene TRBJ2-7; TRBD2 is a possible D gene (6 bases). The germline gives CDR1 LGHNA, CDR2 YNFKEQ. This CDR3 is 16 amino acids long. Trimming removed 0 bases at V and 1 base at J, with 13 bases between. The DNA for the CDR3 is TGTGCCAGCAGCCAAGATCAGGGTAGCGGTTCCTACGAGCAGTACTTC. Translation gives CASSQDQGSGSYEQYF.

The chain recombines TRBV7-6 with TRBJ1-1; D gene unclear. The CDR3 is made up of 18 amino acids. The germline gives CDR1 SGHVS, CDR2 FNYEAQ. Trimming pared 3 bases from V and 7 bases from J, leaving 27 bases between. The CDR3 region is CASSLSWTSREGNGEAFF. The CDR3 bases are TGTGCCAGCAGCTTGTCCTGGACGTCGAGGGAGGGAAACGGTGAAGCTTTCTTT. The full variable domain, its missing parts supplied by reference TRBV7-6 and TRBJ1-1, is GAGVSQSPRYKVTKRGQDVALRCDPISGHVSLYWYRQALGQGPEFLTYFNYEAQQDKSGLPNDRFSAERPEGSISTLTIQRTEQRDSAMYRCASSLSWTSREGNGEAFFGQGTRLTVV.

The J gene is TRBJ2-1, the V gene TRBV5-5; 14 bases align to TRBD2. The CDR3 is made up of 16 amino acids. Germline loops: CDR1 SGHKS, CDR2 YYEKEE (reference sequence). Trimming took 2 bases from V and 6 from J; bases not matched to a gene: 4. CDR3 in amino acids: CASSLYGTSGGNEQFF. The CDR3 DNA is TGTGCCAGCAGCTTATACGGGACTAGCGGGGGCAATGAGCAGTTCTTC.